Shown below are 24 T cell receptor beta chains from a single sample sequenced in a study of T cell repertoires in cytomegalovirus infection. For these receptors, no antigen is known. From the reads, TCRdb called clonotypes with MiXCR, one entry per CDR3 protein. The table has some 99,000 distinct CDR3 sequences, under 30% seen once. Specimen: CD8+ T cells from cultured PBMCs, collected from culture after CMV antigen stimulation. These receptors all stem from a human donor in good health (CMV status not recorded). Some clones in this sample may be carry-over from other donors' samples.

The chain uses TRBV7-9 and TRBJ1-1; the D gene is possibly TRBD1 (6 bases). CDR3 length: 13 amino acids. V lost 9 bases and J 6 bases, leaving 17 bases between the germline ends. CDR1 is SEHNR and CDR2 is FQNEAQ in the germline V gene (reference sequence). In DNA, the CDR3 is TGTGCCAGTAAGGGACAAGGATCTTCTGAAGCTTTCTTT. Protein: CASKGQGSSEAFF.

V gene TRBV27 combines with J gene TRBJ2-2; TRBD2 matches at 7 bases. The junction had 9 bases not matched to a gene; V was cut back by 5 bases and J by 3 bases. Germline lookup yields CDR1 MNHEY and CDR2 SMNVEV (reference sequence). The CDR3 covers 16 residues. CDR3: CASSLGLVRDTGELFF. The CDR3 nucleotides are TGTGCCAGCAGTCTCGGACTAGTAAGGGACACCGGGGAGCTGTTTTTT.

V and J are TRBV7-2 and TRBJ1-1; no reliable D call. The length of the CDR3 is 12 residues. V was shortened by 6 bases and J by 7 bases, with 12 bases between the two germline ends. The V gene's germline CDR1 is SGHTA and CDR2 FQGNSA. The CDR3 DNA reads TGTGCCAGCAGGATCACGGGCAGTGAAGCTTTCTTT. It specifies CASRITGSEAFF.

J is TRBJ2-5 and V is TRBV6-5, with 8 bases aligning to TRBD2. Germline trimming cut 4 bases from V and 3 bases from J; bases unmatched to any gene: 7. Germline V CDR1 and CDR2: MNHEY, SVGAGI. The CDR3 covers 15 residues. This chain's CDR3 is CASSSTGLVKETQYF. DNA for the CDR3: TGTGCCAGCAGTTCGACGGGACTAGTAAAAGAGACCCAGTACTTC.

This clonotype has only a few counts. The chain employs TRBV19 and TRBJ2-3; 12 bases align to TRBD2. The J segment lost 2 bases and the V segment lost 5 bases, leaving 8 bases of the junction unmatched. Germline V gene lookup returns CDR1 LNHDA and CDR2 SQIVND (reference sequence). The CDR3 covers 17 residues. The CDR3 loop reads CASSRGTSGLSTDTQYF. In nucleotides, the CDR3 is TGTGCCAGTAGTCGCGGGACTAGCGGGTTATCCACAGATACGCAGTATTTT.

A few counts support this clonotype. The genes are TRBV12-3 or TRBV12-4 and TRBJ1-4; a weak D match, TRBD1 (5 bases). Trimming took 3 bases from V and 8 from J, leaving 13 bases between them. There are 14 residues in the CDR3. CDR3 bases: TGTGCCAGCAGTTTCGAGGGACTAGGGGAAAAACTGTTTTTT. Protein sequence: CASSFEGLGEKLFF.

In this sample, this clonotype turned up a few times. The V gene is TRBV27, the J gene TRBJ2-7; no definite D call. CDR3 length: 16 amino acids. CDR1 and CDR2 (germline): MNHEY, SMNVEV (reference sequence). Trimming stripped 0 bases from V and 2 bases from J, with 14 bases between. The CDR3 DNA is TGTGCCAGCAGTTTATCGTGGGCCAGCCCCACCTACGAGCAGTACTTC. Translated, it gives CASSLSWASPTYEQYF.

The chain employs TRBV20-1 and TRBJ1-2; D is unresolved. The length of the CDR3 is 11 residues. V was cut by 0 bases and J by 4 bases, with 3 bases left in between. Per the germline V gene, CDR1 is DFQATT and CDR2 is SNEGSKA (reference sequence). DNA for the CDR3: TGCAGTGCTAGAGAGATCTATGGCTACACCTTC. It translates to CSAREIYGYTF.

This clonotype was counted between two and nine times. V and J are TRBV12-3 or TRBV12-4 and TRBJ1-5; D gene ambiguous. V lost 1 base to trimming and J lost 3 bases, with 13 bases between them. The CDR3 loop spans 16 amino acids. In DNA form, the CDR3 reads TGTGCCAGCAGTTTAGGCGGCTCTGGGCCCAATCAGCCCCAGCATTTT. Translation gives CASSLGGSGPNQPQHF.

The sample holds many counts of this clonotype. This chain connects TRBV19 to TRBJ1-1, with D tentatively TRBD1 (5 bases). Germline V CDR1 and CDR2: LNHDA, SQIVND (reference sequence). The CDR3 has 14 amino acids. The V end was cut by 6 bases, the J end by 4 bases, with 15 bases between. This chain's CDR3 is CASRLQGGTTEAFF. The DNA for the CDR3 is TGTGCCAGTAGACTTCAGGGAGGGACCACTGAAGCTTTCTTT.

V is TRBV4-1 and J is TRBJ2-7; D possibly corresponds to TRBD2 (5 bases). Germline CDR1 MGHRA, CDR2 YSYEKL. Trimming took off 0 bases at V and 2 bases at J, with 11 bases between the two ends. This CDR3 is 15 amino acids long. CDR3 in amino acids: CASSQDQEGAYEQYF. CDR3 coding DNA: TGCGCCAGCAGCCAAGATCAAGAGGGTGCCTACGAGCAGTACTTC.

The chain employs TRBV15 and TRBJ2-5, with D possibly being TRBD2 (5 bases). V shed 0 bases and J shed 4 bases, with 12 bases lying between them. The CDR3 has 15 amino acids. Germline lookup yields CDR1 LNHNV and CDR2 YYDKDF (reference sequence). The CDR3 sequence: CATSRERFGVETQYF. The CDR3 DNA sequence: TGTGCCACCAGCAGAGAAAGGTTCGGGGTAGAGACCCAGTACTTC.

This clonotype was recorded at least ten times. The J gene is TRBJ2-1, the V gene TRBV7-3; D may be TRBD1 (6 bases). Trimming pared 3 bases from V and 3 bases from J, leaving 15 bases between. The CDR3 is 16 residues long. Germline CDR1 is SGHTA and CDR2 is FQGTGA. The CDR3 loop reads CASSLGDRPYYNEQFF. The CDR3 DNA reads as TGTGCCAGCAGCTTGGGAGACAGGCCCTACTACAATGAGCAGTTCTTC.

The chain has TRBV4-1 and TRBJ2-7; D possibly uses TRBD1 or TRBD2 (5 bases each). This CDR3 region has 17 residues. Germline values: CDR1 MGHRA, CDR2 YSYEKL. V lost 3 bases, J lost 2 bases, and 20 bases lay in between. The CDR3 nucleotides read TGCGCCAGCAGCCAGAGGAGCCGGGACGCCGACACCTACGAGCAGTACTTC. Its translation: CASSQRSRDADTYEQYF.

This sequence joins TRBV19 and TRBJ1-2; the match to TRBD1 covers 9 bases. Germline V gene sequence: CDR1 LNHDA, CDR2 SQIVND (reference sequence). J gave up 7 bases and V 5 bases, and 8 bases lay outside the gene matches. The CDR3 is made up of 14 amino acids. CDR3 region: CASSPGQGVVGYTF. CDR3 DNA sequence: TGTGCCAGTAGTCCGGGACAGGGTGTGGTTGGCTACACCTTC. Using reference TRBV19 and TRBJ1-2 for the parts outside the CDR3, the full variable domain is DGGITQSPKYLFRKEGQNVTLSCEQNLNHDAMYWYRQDPGQGLRLIYYSQIVNDFQKGDIAEGYSVSREKKESFPLTVTSAQKNPTAFYLCASSPGQGVVGYTFGSGTRLTVV.

This clonotype was observed at least ten times. J is TRBJ2-2 and V is TRBV7-8; TRBD2 aligns across 7 bases. Trimming took 2 bases from V and 2 from J; bases not matched to a gene: 8. The CDR3 consists of 17 residues. CDR1 SGHVS and CDR2 FQNEAQ come from the germline V gene. The CDR3 bases are TGTGCCAGCAGCTTATTGTCCAGCGGGGAAAACACCGGGGAGCTGTTTTTT. Translation: CASSLLSSGENTGELFF.

V usage is TRBV2 and J usage is TRBJ2-1; 8 bases align to TRBD2. J was trimmed by 2 bases and V by 5 bases; bases with no gene match: 5. Germline V lookup: CDR1 SNHLY, CDR2 FYNNEI. The CDR3 has 15 residues. The CDR3 is CASSTRGGPYNEQFF. The CDR3, as DNA: TGTGCCAGCAGTACCCGGGGGGGTCCCTACAATGAGCAGTTCTTC.

The chain employs TRBV28 and TRBJ1-4; 8 bases match TRBD1. Germline trimming cut 5 bases from V and 8 bases from J; bases unmatched to any gene: 10. Germline CDR1 and CDR2: MDHEN and SYDVKM. The CDR3 runs to 15 residues. The CDR3 DNA reads TGTGCCAGCAGTGACGGACAGGGCCTAGACGAAAAACTGTTTTTT. Protein product: CASSDGQGLDEKLFF.

This chain uses TRBV5-4 with TRBJ2-7, with D perhaps TRBD2 (6 bases). Trimming removed 4 bases from V and 5 bases from J, with 13 bases in between. The CDR3 totals 13 residues. Germline assignment: CDR1 SGHNT and CDR2 YYREEE (reference sequence). Here the CDR3 DNA reads TGTGCCAGCAGCCGGGCGGAGGGGAACGAGCAGTACTTC. It is translated as CASSRAEGNEQYF.

V and J are TRBV6-5 and TRBJ1-4; D unresolved. This CDR3 is 13 amino acids long. In germline, CDR1 is MNHEY, CDR2 SVGAGI. V shed 2 bases and J shed 6 bases, with 7 bases lying between them. The chain's CDR3 is CASSYVQHEKLFF. The CDR3 DNA follows: TGTGCCAGCAGTTACGTGCAACATGAAAAACTGTTTTTT.

CDR3 bases: TGTGCCAGCAGTTTTGGGACAGCCTATGGCTACACCTTC. It translates to CASSFGTAYGYTF. The rearrangement uses TRBV27 and TRBJ1-2; TRBD1 aligns across 7 bases. Trimming removed 3 bases from V and 4 bases from J; junction bases left unmatched: 2. Germline loops: CDR1 MNHEY, CDR2 SMNVEV (reference sequence). The CDR3 has 13 amino acids.

This clonotype turned up a few times. This chain uses TRBV27 with TRBJ1-4; 8 nucleotides align to TRBD1. This CDR3 has 15 residues. Germline CDR1 reads MNHEY; CDR2 reads SMNVEV (reference sequence). V gave up 7 bases and J gave up 7 bases; unmatched junction bases: 11. CDR3 nucleotide sequence: TGTGCCAGCACCTATTCAGGGGGCTCTGTTGAAAAACTGTTTTTT. The encoded protein is CASTYSGGSVEKLFF.

This clonotype was detected once. This could be a read error, since a much larger clone is one nucleotide away. The V call is TRBV27, the J call TRBJ2-3, with D possibly being TRBD1 or TRBD2 (6 bases each). The CDR3 runs 14 residues. Germline-derived CDR1 and CDR2 are MNHEY and SMNVEV (reference sequence). Trimming removed 6 bases at V and 1 base at J, with 11 bases between. CDR3 DNA sequence: TGTGCCAGCAGCCCGGGGGCCCGCACAGATACGCAGTATTTT. Translation: CASSPGARTDTQYF.

The chain employs TRBV6-1 and TRBJ2-5, with TRBD1 matching 8 bases. This CDR3 is 14 amino acids long. The junction had 11 bases not matched to a gene; V was cut back by 7 bases and J by 7 bases. Germline V lookup: CDR1 MNHNS, CDR2 SASEGT. CDR3 bases: TGTGCCAGCAACCCTGGACAGGGTCTAGGGACCCAGTACTTC. It yields the protein CASNPGQGLGTQYF.